This TCR beta chain was identified during a study of T cell repertoires in cytomegalovirus infection. At least ten counts were recorded for this clonotype. What it binds is unknown. Via MiXCR, TCRdb re-called the reads, giving one row per CDR3 protein. The sample shows about 920,000 distinct CDR3 sequences, about a third of them seen only once. The sequence derives from a human donor in good health (CMV status not recorded). Some clones in this sample may be carry-over from other donors' samples. The sequences come from cultured CD8+ T cells from PBMCs, collected from culture after CMV antigen stimulation.

The CDR3 coding sequence is TGTGCCAGCACTAGGAGGGCAGCGGCGAATGAGGGGGAGACCCAGTACTTC. Residues: CASTRRAAANEGETQYF. The rearrangement joins TRBV6-6 to TRBJ2-5; tentative D call: TRBD2 (6 bases). The CDR3 covers 17 residues. Germline V CDR1 and CDR2: MNHNY, SVGAGI (reference sequence). Trimming shortened V by 7 bases and J by 5 bases, and 26 bases separated the two germline ends.